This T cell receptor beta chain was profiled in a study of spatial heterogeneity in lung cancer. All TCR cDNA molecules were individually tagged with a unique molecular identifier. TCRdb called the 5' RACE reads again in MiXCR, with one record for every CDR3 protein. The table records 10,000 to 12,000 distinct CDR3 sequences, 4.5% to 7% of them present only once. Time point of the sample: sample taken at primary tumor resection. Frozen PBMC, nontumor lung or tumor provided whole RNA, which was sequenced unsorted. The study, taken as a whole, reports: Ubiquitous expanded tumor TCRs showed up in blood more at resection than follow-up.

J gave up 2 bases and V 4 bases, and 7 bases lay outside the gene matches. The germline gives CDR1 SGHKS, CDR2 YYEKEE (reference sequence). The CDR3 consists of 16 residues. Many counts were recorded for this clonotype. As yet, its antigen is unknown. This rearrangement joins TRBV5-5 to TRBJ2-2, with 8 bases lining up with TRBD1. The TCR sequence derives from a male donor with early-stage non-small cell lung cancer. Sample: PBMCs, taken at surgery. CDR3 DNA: TGTGCCAGCAGCACCGCGACAGGGGTAAACACCGGGGAGCTGTTTTTT. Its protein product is CASSTATGVNTGELFF.